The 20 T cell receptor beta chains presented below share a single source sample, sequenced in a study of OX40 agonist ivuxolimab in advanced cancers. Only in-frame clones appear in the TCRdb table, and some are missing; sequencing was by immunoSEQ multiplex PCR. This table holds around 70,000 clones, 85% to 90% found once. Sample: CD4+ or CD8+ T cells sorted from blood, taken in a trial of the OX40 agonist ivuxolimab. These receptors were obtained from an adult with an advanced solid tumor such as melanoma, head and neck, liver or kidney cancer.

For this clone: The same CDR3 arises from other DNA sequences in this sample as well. The CDR3: CASSGTGVRTEAFF. The CDR3 DNA is TGTGCCAGCAGTGGGACAGGGGTGAGGACTGAAGCTTTCTTT. The chain combines TRBV2 with TRBJ1-1; 9 bases are shared with TRBD1. Trimming removed 4 bases from V and 5 bases from J; junction bases left unmatched: 5. Germline CDR1 and CDR2: SNHLY and FYNNEI. The CDR3 consists of 14 residues.

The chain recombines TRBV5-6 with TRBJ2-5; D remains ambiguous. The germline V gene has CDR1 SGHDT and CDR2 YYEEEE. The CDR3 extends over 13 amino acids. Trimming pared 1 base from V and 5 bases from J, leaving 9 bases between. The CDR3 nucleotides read TGTGCCAGCAGCTTGACACCAAGGGAGACCCAGTACTTC. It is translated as CASSLTPRETQYF.

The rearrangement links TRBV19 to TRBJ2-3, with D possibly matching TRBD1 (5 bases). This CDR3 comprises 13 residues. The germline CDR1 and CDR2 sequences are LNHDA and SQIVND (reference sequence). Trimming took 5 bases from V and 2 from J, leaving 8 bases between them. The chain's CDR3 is CASSPTVTDTQYF. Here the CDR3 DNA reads TGTGCCAGTAGTCCGACAGTCACAGATACGCAGTATTTT.

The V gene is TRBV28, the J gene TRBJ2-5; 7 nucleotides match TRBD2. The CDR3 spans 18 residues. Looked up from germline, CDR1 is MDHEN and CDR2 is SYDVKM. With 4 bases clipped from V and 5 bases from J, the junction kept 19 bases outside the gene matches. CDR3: CASSSLAYGDALGETQYF. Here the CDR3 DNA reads TGTGCCAGCAGTTCACTAGCGTACGGGGACGCCTTGGGGGAGACCCAGTACTTC.

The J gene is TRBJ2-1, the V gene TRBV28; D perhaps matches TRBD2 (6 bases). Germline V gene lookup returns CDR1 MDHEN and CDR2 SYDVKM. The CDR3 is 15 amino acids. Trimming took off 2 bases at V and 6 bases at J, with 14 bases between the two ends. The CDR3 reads CASSLATVGSNEQFF. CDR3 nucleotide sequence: TGTGCCAGCAGTTTAGCGACCGTCGGGAGCAATGAGCAGTTCTTC.

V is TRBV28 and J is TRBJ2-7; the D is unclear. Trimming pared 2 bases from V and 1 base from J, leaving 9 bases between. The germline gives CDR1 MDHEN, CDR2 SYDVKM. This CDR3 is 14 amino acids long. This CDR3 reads CASSLRQLSYEQYF. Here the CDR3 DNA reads TGTGCCAGCAGTTTAAGGCAGTTGTCCTACGAGCAGTACTTC.

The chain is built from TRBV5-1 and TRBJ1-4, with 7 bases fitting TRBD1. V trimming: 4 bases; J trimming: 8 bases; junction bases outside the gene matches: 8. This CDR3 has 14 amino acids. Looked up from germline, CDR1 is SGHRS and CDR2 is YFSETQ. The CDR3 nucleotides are TGCGCCAGCAGCGCCCAGACAGGGAAGGAAAAACTGTTTTTT. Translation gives CASSAQTGKEKLFF.

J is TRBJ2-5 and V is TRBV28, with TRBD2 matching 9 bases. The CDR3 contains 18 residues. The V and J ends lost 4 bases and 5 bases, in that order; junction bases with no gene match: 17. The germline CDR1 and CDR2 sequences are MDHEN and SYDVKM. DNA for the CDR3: TGTGCCAGCAGTTCGAGGGTCGGGACTAGCTATAGTCAGGAGACCCAGTACTTC. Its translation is CASSSRVGTSYSQETQYF.

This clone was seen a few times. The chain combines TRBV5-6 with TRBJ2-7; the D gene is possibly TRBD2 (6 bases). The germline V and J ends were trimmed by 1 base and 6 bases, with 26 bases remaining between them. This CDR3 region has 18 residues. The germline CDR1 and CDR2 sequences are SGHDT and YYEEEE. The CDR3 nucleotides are TGTGCCAGCAGCTTGAAGGCGGGACCCGGATTCCCGCCTCGCGAGCAGTACTTC. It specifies CASSLKAGPGFPPREQYF. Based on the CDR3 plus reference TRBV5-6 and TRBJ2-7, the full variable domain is DAGVTQSPTHLIKTRGQQVTLRCSPKSGHDTVSWYQQALGQGPQFIFQYYEEEERQRGNFPDRFSGHQFPNYSSELNVNALLLGDSALYLCASSLKAGPGFPPREQYFGPGTRLTVT.

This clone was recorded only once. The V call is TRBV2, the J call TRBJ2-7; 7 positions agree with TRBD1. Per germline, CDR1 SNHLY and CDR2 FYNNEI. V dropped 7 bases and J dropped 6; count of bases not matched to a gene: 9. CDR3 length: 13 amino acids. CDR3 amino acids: CASTYGTDFEQYF. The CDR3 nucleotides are TGTGCCAGCACCTACGGGACAGACTTCGAGCAGTACTTC.

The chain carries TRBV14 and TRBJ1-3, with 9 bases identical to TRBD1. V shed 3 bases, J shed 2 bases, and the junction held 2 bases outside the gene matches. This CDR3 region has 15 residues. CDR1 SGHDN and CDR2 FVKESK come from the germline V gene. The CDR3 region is CASSHRDRAGNTIYF. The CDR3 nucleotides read TGTGCCAGCAGCCACCGGGACAGGGCTGGAAACACCATATATTTT.

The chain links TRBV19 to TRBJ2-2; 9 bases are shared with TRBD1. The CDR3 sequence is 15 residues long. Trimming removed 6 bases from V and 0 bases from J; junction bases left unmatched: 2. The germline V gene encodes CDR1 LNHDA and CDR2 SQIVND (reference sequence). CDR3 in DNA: TGTGCCAGTAGAGGACAGGGGTCGAACACCGGGGAGCTGTTTTTT. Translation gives CASRGQGSNTGELFF.

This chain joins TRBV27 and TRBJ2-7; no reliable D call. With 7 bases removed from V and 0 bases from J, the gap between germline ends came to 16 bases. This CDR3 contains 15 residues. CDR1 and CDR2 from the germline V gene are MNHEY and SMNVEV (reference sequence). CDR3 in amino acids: CASTRYVGSSYEQYF. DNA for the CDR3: TGTGCCAGCACGCGGTACGTTGGCAGCTCCTACGAGCAGTACTTC.

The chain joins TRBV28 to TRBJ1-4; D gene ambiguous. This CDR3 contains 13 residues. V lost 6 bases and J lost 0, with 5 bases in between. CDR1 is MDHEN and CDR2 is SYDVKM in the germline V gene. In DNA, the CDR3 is TGTGCCAGCAGAAGGACAACTAATGAAAAACTGTTTTTT. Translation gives CASRRTTNEKLFF. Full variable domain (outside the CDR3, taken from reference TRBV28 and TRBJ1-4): DVKVTQSSRYLVKRTGEKVFLECVQDMDHENMFWYRQDPGLGLRLIYFSYDVKMKEKGDIPEGYSVSREKKERFSLILESASTNQTSMYLCASRRTTNEKLFFGSGTQLSVL.

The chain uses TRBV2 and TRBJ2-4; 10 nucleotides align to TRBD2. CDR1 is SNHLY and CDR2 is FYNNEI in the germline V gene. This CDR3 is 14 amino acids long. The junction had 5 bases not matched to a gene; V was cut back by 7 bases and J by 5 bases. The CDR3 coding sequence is TGTGCCAGCAAAGCGGGAGGGTGGGAAAACATTCAGTACTTC. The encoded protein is CASKAGGWENIQYF.

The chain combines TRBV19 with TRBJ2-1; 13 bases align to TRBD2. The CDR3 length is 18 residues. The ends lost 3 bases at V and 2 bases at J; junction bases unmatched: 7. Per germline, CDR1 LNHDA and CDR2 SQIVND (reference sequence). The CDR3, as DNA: TGTGCCAGTAGTATCGGGACTAGCGGGGTCCCTACCTACAATGAGCAGTTCTTC. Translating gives CASSIGTSGVPTYNEQFF.

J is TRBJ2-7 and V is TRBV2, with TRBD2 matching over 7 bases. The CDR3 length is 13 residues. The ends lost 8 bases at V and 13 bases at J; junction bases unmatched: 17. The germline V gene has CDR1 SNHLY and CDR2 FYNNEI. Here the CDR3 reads CASEKSILTSVYF. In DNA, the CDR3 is TGTGCCAGCGAAAAAAGTATCCTCACTAGCGTCTACTTC. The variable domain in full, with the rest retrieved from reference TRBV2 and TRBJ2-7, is EPEVTQTPSHQVTQMGQEVILRCVPISNHLYFYWYRQILGQKVEFLVSFYNNEISEKSEIFDDQFSVERPDGSNFTLKIRSTKLEDSAMYFCASEKSILTSVYFGPGTRLTVT.

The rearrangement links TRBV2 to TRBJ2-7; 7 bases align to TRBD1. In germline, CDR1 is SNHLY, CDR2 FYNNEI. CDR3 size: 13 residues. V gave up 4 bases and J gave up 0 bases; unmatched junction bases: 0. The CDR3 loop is CASSGTGSYEQYF. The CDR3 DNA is TGTGCCAGCAGTGGGACAGGCTCCTACGAGCAGTACTTC.

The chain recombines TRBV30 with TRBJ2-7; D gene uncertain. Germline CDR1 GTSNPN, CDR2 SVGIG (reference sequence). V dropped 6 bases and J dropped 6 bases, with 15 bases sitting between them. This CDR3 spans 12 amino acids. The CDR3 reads CACTDPNREQYF. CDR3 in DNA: TGTGCCTGCACAGATCCCAACCGCGAGCAGTACTTC.

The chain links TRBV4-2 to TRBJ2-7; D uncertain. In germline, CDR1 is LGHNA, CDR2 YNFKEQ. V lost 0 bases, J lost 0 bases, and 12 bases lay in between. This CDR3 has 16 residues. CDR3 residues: CASSQEAAKSSYEQYF. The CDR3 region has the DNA TGTGCCAGCAGCCAAGAAGCAGCTAAGAGCTCCTACGAGCAGTACTTC.